One sample yielded the 8 T cell receptor beta chains listed below, sequenced in a study of CD8+CD57+ T cells in acquired aplastic anemia. CDR3 and TCR beta VDJ profiling relied on a genomic DNA template. Via MiXCR, TCRdb re-called the reads, giving one row per CDR3 protein. This table has some 170,000 distinct CDR3 sequences, approximately 40% appearing once. Sequencing was performed on sorted CD4+, CD8+, or CD8+CD57+ T cells (not recorded which) from PBMCs. These receptors came from a human donor in good health.

This clonotype was seen at least ten times. The rearrangement joins TRBV7-8 to TRBJ1-2, with D possibly TRBD1 on 6 matching bases. The ends were cut back, 0 bases at V and 8 bases at J, with 22 bases in the middle. This CDR3 comprises 17 residues. Germline V lookup: CDR1 SGHVS, CDR2 FQNEAQ. CDR3 DNA: TGTGCCAGCAGCTTAGCGGGGGGCTCACCGGGTACTATGGGCTACACCTTC. The encoded protein is CASSLAGGSPGTMGYTF.

On this clonotype: The conserved closing phenylalanine or tryptophan is absent in this CDR3, likely reflecting a read error. V gene TRBV19 combines with J gene TRBJ2-7; no clear D gene. The CDR3 is made up of 13 amino acids. Germline CDR1 reads LNHDA; CDR2 reads SQIVND (reference sequence). Trimming removed 4 bases at V and 7 bases at J, with 14 bases between. The chain's CDR3 is CASSTQERREQYL. The CDR3 region has the DNA TGTGCCAGTAGTACACAAGAACGACGGGAGCAGTACCTC.

This clonotype was observed many times. V usage is TRBV5-4 and J usage is TRBJ2-3; TRBD1 matches at 7 bases. Germline V CDR1 and CDR2: SGHNT, YYREEE (reference sequence). This CDR3 has 16 amino acids. V dropped 1 base and J dropped 2; count of bases not matched to a gene: 7. For the CDR3, the DNA is TGTGCCAGCAGCTTGCCGGACAGGCGACACACAGATACGCAGTATTTT. It encodes CASSLPDRRHTDTQYF.

The genes are TRBV5-1 and TRBJ2-1; D may be TRBD1 (6 bases). V lost 4 bases to trimming and J lost 0 bases, with 11 bases between them. Germline V CDR1 and CDR2: SGHRS, YFSETQ. This CDR3 region has 15 residues. CDR3 in amino acids: CASSRQEISYNEQFF. The CDR3 coding sequence is TGCGCCAGCAGCAGACAGGAGATCTCCTACAATGAGCAGTTCTTC.

This rearrangement joins TRBV4-2 to TRBJ2-7, with 16 bases that match TRBD2. Per the germline V gene, CDR1 is LGHNA and CDR2 is YNFKEQ. Trimming cost V 4 bases and J 6 bases; bases outside gene matches: 15. This CDR3 is 19 amino acids long. The CDR3 spells CASSRPGLAGGQWDGEQYF. CDR3 in DNA: TGTGCCAGCAGCCGCCCGGGACTAGCGGGGGGGCAGTGGGACGGCGAGCAGTACTTC.

Details on this clonotype: Being one base from a much bigger clone, this may be a read error. The CDR3 ends on some other residue instead of the conserved phenylalanine or tryptophan, so this is likely a read error. J is TRBJ2-5 and V is TRBV5-8, with D possibly TRBD1 on 6 matching bases. Germline values: CDR1 SGHTS, CDR2 YDEGEE. V was shortened by 4 bases and J by 2 bases, with 15 bases between the two germline ends. The CDR3 covers 15 residues. The CDR3 bases are TGTGCCAGCAGCACCGGACAGTCGACTCAAGAGACCCAGTACTCC. It specifies CASSTGQSTQETQYS.

This clonotype was observed at least ten times. The chain combines TRBV9 with TRBJ2-1, with D possibly being TRBD2 (5 bases). This CDR3 is built from 14 residues. Germline V gene sequence: CDR1 SGDLS, CDR2 YYNGEE. V was cut by 3 bases and J by 7 bases, with 14 bases left in between. In DNA form, the CDR3 reads TGTGCCAGCAGCGGCGGGTACGCAGTGAATGAGCAGTTCTTC. This codes for CASSGGYAVNEQFF.

The chain is built from TRBV11-2 and TRBJ2-3; no firm D call. This CDR3 is 15 amino acids long. Trimming stripped 1 base from V and 2 bases from J, with 10 bases between. The germline V gene has CDR1 SGHAT and CDR2 FQNNGV. CDR3 amino acids: CASSLGRTYTDTQYF. CDR3 DNA: TGTGCCAGCAGCTTAGGACGGACGTACACAGATACGCAGTATTTT.